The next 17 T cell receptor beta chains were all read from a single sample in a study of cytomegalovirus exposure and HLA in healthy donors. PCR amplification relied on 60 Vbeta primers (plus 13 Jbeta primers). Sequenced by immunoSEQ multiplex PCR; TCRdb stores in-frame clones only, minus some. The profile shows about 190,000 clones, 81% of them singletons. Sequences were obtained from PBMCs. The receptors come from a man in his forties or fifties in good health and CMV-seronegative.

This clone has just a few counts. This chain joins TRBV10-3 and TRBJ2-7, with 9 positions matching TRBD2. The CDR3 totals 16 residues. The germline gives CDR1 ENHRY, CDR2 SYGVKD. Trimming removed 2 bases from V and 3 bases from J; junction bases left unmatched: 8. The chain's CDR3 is CAISEGLAGENYEQYF. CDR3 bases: TGTGCCATCAGTGAGGGGTTAGCGGGGGAAAACTACGAGCAGTACTTC.

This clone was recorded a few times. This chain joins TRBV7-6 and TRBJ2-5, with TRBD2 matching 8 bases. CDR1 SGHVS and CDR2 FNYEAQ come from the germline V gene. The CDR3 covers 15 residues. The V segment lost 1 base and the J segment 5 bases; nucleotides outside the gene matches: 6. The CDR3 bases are TGTGCCAGCAGCTTAGAAGCGGGGGAGAGGGAGACCCAGTACTTC. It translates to CASSLEAGERETQYF.

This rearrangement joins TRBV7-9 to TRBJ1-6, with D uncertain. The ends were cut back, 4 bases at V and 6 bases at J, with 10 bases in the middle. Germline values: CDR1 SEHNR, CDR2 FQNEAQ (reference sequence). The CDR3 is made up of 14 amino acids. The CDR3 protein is CASSSSPSNSPLHF. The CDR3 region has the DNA TGTGCCAGCAGCTCTAGTCCAAGTAATTCACCCCTCCACTTT.

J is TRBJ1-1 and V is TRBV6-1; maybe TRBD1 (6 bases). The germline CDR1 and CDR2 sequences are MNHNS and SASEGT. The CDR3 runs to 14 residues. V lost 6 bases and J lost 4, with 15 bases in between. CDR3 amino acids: CASSVTGRGTEAFF. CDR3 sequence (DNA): TGTGCCAGCAGCGTAACAGGGAGGGGCACTGAAGCTTTCTTT.

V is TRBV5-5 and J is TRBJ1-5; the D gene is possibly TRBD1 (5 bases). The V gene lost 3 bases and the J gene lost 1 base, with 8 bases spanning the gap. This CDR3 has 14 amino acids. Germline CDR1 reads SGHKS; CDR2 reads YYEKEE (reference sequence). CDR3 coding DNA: TGTGCCAGCAGCTCAGGGTCGAGCAATCAGCCCCAGCATTTT. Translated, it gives CASSSGSSNQPQHF.

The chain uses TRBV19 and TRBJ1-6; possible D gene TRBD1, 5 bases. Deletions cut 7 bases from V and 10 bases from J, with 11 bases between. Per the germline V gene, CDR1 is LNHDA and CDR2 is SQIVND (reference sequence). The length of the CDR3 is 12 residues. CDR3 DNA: TGTGCCAGTACCGGCAAGGGGTCACCCCTCCACTTT. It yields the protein CASTGKGSPLHF.

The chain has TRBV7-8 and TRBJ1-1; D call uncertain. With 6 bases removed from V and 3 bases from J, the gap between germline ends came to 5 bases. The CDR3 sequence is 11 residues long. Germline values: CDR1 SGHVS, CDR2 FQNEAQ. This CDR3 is CASSHDTEAFF. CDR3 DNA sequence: TGTGCCAGCAGTCATGACACTGAAGCTTTCTTT.

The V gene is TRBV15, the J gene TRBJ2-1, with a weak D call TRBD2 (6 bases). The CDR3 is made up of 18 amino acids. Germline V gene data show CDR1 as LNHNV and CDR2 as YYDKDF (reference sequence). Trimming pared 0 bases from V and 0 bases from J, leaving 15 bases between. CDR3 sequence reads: CATSRDLSAGSSYNEQFF. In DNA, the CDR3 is TGTGCCACCAGCAGAGATCTGTCGGCGGGGAGCTCCTACAATGAGCAGTTCTTC.

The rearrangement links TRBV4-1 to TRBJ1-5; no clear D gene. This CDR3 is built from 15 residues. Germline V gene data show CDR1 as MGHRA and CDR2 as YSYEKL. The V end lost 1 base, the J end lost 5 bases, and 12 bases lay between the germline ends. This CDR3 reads CASSQGFVGYQPQHF. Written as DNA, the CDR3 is TGCGCCAGCAGCCAAGGGTTTGTCGGTTATCAGCCCCAGCATTTT.

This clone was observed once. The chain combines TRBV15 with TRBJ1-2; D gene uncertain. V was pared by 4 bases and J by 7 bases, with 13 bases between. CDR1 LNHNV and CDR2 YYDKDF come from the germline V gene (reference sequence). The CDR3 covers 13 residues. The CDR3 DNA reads TGTGCCACCAGCACAGACCGTCTACCTGGCTACACCTTC. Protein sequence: CATSTDRLPGYTF. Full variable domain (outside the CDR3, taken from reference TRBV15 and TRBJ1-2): DAMVIQNPRYQVTQFGKPVTLSCSQTLNHNVMYWYQQKSSQAPKLLFHYYDKDFNNEADTPDNFQSRRPNTSFCFLDIRSPGLGDTAMYLCATSTDRLPGYTFGSGTRLTVV.

The DNA of the CDR3 is TGTGCCAGCAGTACCGAGGGGGGGCGGCTTGCAGATACGCAGTATTTT. As protein: CASSTEGGRLADTQYF. The J gene is TRBJ2-3, the V gene TRBV2; perhaps TRBD2 as D (7 bases). Trimming shortened V by 5 bases and J by 4 bases, and 19 bases separated the two germline ends. The CDR3 totals 16 residues. Germline assignment: CDR1 SNHLY and CDR2 FYNNEI.

The CDR3 region has the DNA TGTGCCAGCAGCCCGGGACAGTTCACGAACTATGGCTACACCTTC. Encoded protein: CASSPGQFTNYGYTF. This chain links TRBV5-8 with TRBJ1-2, with 7 bases fitting TRBD1. Germline V gives CDR1 SGHTS, CDR2 YDEGEE. Trimming took 4 bases from V and 2 from J; bases not matched to a gene: 8. The CDR3 is 15 amino acids.

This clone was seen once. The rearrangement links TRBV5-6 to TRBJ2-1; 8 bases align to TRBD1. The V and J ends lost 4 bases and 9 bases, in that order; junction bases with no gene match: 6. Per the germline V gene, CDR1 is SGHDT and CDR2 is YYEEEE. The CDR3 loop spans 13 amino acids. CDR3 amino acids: CASSRQGLGEQFF. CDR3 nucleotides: TGTGCCAGCAGCAGACAGGGGCTGGGTGAGCAGTTCTTC.

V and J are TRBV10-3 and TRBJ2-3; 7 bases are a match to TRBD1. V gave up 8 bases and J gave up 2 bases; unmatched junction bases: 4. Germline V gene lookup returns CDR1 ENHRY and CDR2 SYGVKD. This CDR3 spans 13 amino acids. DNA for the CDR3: TGTGCCATCCGGGACAGTCTCACAGATACGCAGTATTTT. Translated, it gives CAIRDSLTDTQYF.

The CDR3 reads CASSGQGTNYGYTF. As DNA, the CDR3 is TGCGCCAGCAGCGGACAGGGAACTAACTATGGCTACACCTTC. This chain links TRBV4-1 with TRBJ1-2, with 8 nucleotides matching TRBD1. Germline V gene data show CDR1 as MGHRA and CDR2 as YSYEKL. This CDR3 is built from 14 residues. V was clipped by 5 bases and J by 0 bases; unmatched bases: 2.

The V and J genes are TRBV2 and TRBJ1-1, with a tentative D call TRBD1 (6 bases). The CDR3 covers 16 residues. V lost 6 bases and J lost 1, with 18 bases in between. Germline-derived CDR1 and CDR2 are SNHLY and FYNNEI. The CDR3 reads CASRGGARRENTEAFF. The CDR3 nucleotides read TGTGCCAGCAGAGGGGGGGCGCGAAGAGAGAACACTGAAGCTTTCTTT.

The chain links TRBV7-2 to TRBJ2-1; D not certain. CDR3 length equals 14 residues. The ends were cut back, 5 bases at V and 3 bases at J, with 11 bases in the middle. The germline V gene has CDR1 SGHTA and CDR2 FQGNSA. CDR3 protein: CASSPNYYYNEQFF. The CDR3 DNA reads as TGTGCCAGCAGCCCGAACTACTACTACAATGAGCAGTTCTTC. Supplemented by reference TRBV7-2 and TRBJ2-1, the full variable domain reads GAGVSQSPSNKVTEKGKDVELRCDPISGHTALYWYRQSLGQGLEFLIYFQGNSAPDKSGLPSDRFSAERTGGSVSTLTIQRTQQEDSAVYLCASSPNYYYNEQFFGPGTRLTVL.